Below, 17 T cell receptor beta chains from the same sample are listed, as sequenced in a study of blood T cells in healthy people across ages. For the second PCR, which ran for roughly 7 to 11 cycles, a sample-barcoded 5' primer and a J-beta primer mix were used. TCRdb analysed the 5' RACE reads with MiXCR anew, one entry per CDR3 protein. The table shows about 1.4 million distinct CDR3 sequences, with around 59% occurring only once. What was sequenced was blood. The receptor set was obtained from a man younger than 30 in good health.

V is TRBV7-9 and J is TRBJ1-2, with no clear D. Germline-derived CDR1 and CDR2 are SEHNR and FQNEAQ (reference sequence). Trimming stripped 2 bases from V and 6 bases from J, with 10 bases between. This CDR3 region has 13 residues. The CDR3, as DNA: TGTGCCAGCAGCTTAAACAGTTGGGATGGCTACACCTTC. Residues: CASSLNSWDGYTF.

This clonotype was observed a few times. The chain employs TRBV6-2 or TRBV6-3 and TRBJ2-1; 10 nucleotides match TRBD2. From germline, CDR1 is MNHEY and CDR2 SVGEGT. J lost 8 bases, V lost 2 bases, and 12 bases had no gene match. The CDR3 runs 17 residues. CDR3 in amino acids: CASSYVAGGRRVHEQFF. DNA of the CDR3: TGTGCCAGCAGTTACGTAGCGGGAGGAAGAAGAGTTCATGAGCAGTTCTTC.

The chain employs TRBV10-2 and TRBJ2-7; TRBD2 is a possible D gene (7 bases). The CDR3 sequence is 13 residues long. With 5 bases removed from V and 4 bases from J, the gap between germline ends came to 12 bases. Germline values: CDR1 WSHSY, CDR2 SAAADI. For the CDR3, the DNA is TGCGCCAGCAGTCCGGGGGGCGAATACGAGCAGTACTTC. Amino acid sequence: CASSPGGEYEQYF.

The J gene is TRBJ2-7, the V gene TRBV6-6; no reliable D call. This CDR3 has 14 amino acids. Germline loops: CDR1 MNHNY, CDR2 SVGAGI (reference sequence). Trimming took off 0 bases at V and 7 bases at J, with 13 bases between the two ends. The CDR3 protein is CASSYSPTPIEQYF. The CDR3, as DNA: TGTGCCAGCAGTTACTCGCCGACACCCATTGAGCAGTACTTC.

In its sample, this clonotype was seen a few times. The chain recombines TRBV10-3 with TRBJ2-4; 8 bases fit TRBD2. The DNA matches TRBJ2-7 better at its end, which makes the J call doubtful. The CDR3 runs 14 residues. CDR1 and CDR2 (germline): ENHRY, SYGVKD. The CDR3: CAISEGREDYEQYF. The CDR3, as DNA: TGTGCCATCAGTGAGGGGCGGGAGGATTACGAGCAGTACTTC.

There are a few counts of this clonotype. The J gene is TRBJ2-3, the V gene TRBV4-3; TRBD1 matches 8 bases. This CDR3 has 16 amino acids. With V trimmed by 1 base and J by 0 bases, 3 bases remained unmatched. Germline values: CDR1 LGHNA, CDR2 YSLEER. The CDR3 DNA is TGCGCCAGCAGCCAAGTGGGACAGGCCAGCACAGATACGCAGTATTTT. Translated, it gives CASSQVGQASTDTQYF.

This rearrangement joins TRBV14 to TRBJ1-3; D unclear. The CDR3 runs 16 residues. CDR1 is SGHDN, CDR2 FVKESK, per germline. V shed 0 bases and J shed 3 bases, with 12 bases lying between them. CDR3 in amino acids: CASSQDPRILGNTIYF. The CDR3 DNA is TGTGCCAGCAGCCAAGATCCGCGGATACTTGGAAACACCATATATTTT.

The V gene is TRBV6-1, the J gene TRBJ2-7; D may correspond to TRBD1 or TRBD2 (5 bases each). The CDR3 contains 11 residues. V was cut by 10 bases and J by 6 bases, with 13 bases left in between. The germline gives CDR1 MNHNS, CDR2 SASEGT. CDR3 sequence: CAIYEGREQYF. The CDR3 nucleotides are TGTGCCATCTACGAGGGGCGCGAGCAGTACTTC.

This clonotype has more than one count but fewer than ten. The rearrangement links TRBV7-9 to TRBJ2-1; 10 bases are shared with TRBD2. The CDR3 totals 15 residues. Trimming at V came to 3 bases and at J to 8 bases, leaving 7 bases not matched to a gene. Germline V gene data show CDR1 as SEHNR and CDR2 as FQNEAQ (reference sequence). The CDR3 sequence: CASSFSGRSSDEQFF. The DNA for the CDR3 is TGTGCCAGCAGCTTTAGCGGGAGGAGTAGTGATGAGCAGTTCTTC.

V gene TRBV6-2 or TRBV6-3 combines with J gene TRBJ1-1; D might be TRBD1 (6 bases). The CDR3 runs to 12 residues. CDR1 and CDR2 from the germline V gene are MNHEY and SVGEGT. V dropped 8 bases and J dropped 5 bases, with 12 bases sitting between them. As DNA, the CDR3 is TGTGCCAGCTTACAGGGTTGGACTGAAGCTTTCTTT. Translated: CASLQGWTEAFF.

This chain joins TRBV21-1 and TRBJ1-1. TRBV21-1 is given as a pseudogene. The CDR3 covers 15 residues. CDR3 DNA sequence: TGTGCCAGCAGCAAAGCAGGGCAGCGGAACACTGAAGCTTTCTTT. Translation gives CASSKAGQRNTEAFF.

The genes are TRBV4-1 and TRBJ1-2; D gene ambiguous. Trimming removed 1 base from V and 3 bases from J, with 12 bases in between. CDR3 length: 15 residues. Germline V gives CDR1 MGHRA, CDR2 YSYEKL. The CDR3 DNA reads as TGCGCCAGCAGCCAAGGAAAAGGGCTAGACTATGGCTACACCTTC. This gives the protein CASSQGKGLDYGYTF.

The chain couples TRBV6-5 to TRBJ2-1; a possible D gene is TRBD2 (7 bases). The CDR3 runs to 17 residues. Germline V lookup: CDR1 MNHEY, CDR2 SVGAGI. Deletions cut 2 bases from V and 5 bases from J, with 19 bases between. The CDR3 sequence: CASSYRSPGGSHNEQFF. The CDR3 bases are TGTGCCAGCAGTTACCGGAGCCCGGGGGGCTCTCACAATGAGCAGTTCTTC.

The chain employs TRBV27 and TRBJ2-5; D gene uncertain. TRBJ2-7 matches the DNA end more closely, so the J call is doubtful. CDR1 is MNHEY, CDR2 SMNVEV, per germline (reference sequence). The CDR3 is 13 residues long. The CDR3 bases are TGTGCCAGCAGTTCGTACCTAGGATACGAGCAGTACTTC. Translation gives CASSSYLGYEQYF.

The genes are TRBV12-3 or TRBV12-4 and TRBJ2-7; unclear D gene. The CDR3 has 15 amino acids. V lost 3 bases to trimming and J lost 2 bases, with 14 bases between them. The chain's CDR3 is CASSFLGNLPYEQYF. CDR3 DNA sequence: TGTGCCAGCAGTTTTCTGGGCAACCTACCCTACGAGCAGTACTTC.

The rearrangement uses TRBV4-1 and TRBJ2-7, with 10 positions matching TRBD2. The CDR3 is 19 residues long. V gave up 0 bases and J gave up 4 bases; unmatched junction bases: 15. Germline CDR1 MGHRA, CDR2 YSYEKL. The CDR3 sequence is CASSQDLAALAGVLYEQYF. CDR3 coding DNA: TGCGCCAGCAGCCAAGATCTGGCTGCTCTAGCGGGAGTTTTGTACGAGCAGTACTTC.

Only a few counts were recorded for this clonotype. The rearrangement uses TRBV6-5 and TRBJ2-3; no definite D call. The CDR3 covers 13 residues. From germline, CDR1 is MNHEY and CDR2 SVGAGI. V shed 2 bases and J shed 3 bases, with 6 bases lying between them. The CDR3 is CASSYARTDTQYF. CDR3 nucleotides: TGTGCCAGCAGTTACGCACGGACAGATACGCAGTATTTT.